The clone carrying this T cell receptor beta chain has a single count. These data are taken from a study of blood T cells in healthy people across ages. Alongside a J-beta primer mix, a sample-barcoded 5' primer served in a second PCR lasting about 7 to 11 cycles. TCRdb reprocessed the 5' RACE reads via MiXCR and lists one record per CDR3 protein. The data contain around 800,000 distinct CDR3 sequences, roughly 25% of them seen just once; the ten biggest clones take up 3%. Germline CDR1 is MNHEY and CDR2 is SVGAGI. This CDR3 has 13 residues. The V gene lost 6 bases and the J gene lost 2 bases, with 10 bases spanning the gap. This sample was shared with a second study, whose subject was T cells of mothers and their children.

The material sequenced was blood. The genes are TRBV6-5 and TRBJ1-2; D remains ambiguous. The source of this sequence is a boy younger than 18 in good health. CDR3 protein: CASSRSENYGYTF. For the CDR3, the DNA is TGTGCCAGCAGCCGGAGCGAAAACTATGGCTACACCTTC.